This T cell receptor beta chain was documented in a study of T-cell memory formation after mild COVID-19. The CDR3 sequence is 12 residues long. Trimming removed 4 bases at V and 2 bases at J, with 8 bases between. In germline, CDR1 is SQVTM, CDR2 ANQGSEA. This clonotype has only one observation. TCRdb analysed the 5' RACE reads with MiXCR anew, one entry per CDR3 protein. This sample yields 350,000 to 500,000 distinct CDR3 sequences, of which 23% are seen a single time; less than 15% belongs to the top ten. The sample comprised PBMCs or a T cell subset sorted from them (not recorded which). This chain uses TRBV29-1 with TRBJ2-5; no reliable D call. This TCR was sampled from an adult woman who had mild COVID-19 (a few samples of this study predate the infection). Cell type and time point are not known. Written as DNA, the CDR3 is TGCAGCGTTGCAGCAGTACAAGAGACCCAGTACTTC. Protein sequence: CSVAAVQETQYF.